This TCR beta chain was retrieved from a study of cytotoxic CD8 clonotypes in ibrutinib-treated CLL. Background on the study: Sequenced samples delivered averages of 200,000 to 300,000 productive templates and 80,000 to 100,000 productive rearrangements.

Repertoires were generated with immunoSEQ multiplex PCR, while TCRdb's copy carries only in-frame clones and drops some. The sample consists of roughly 40,000 clones, roughly 69% of them appearing once. Germline V lookup: CDR1 MDHEN, CDR2 SYDVKM. The CDR3 spans 14 residues. Trimming took 1 base from V and 6 from J, leaving 10 bases between them. Source: PBMCs, taken after 12 months of ibrutinib treatment. V is TRBV28 and J is TRBJ1-5, with D perhaps matching TRBD1 (5 bases). The receptor was derived from a human donor with chronic lymphocytic leukemia. CDR3 sequence: CASSLFQGVQPQHF. The CDR3 coding sequence is TGTGCCAGCAGTTTATTTCAGGGTGTTCAGCCCCAGCATTTT. Using reference TRBV28 and TRBJ1-5 for the parts outside the CDR3, the full variable domain is DVKVTQSSRYLVKRTGEKVFLECVQDMDHENMFWYRQDPGLGLRLIYFSYDVKMKEKGDIPEGYSVSREKKERFSLILESASTNQTSMYLCASSLFQGVQPQHFGDGTRLSIL.